These 4 T cell receptor beta chains share one sample of origin, sequenced in a study of vaccination and CD4 T cells after COVID-19. The antigens of these receptors remain unknown. Treatment: roughly ten-day PBMC culture with coronavirus spike peptide pools or control peptides (ViraFEST assay). Oncomine TCR Beta short-read sequencing was applied to DNA from cultured CD4+ T cells. Via MiXCR, TCRdb re-called the PCR reads, giving one row per CDR3 protein. The table has over 10,000 distinct CDR3 sequences, around 60% seen once; the top ten hold approximately 17%. Sequences were derived from cultured CD4+ T cells from blood, sampled after SARS-CoV-2 vaccination. These receptors were obtained from a human donor with COVID-19.

The J gene is TRBJ2-6, the V gene TRBV11-3, with 8 bases that match TRBD1. The junction had 6 bases not matched to a gene; V was cut back by 2 bases and J by 0 bases. Germline CDR1 is SGHNT and CDR2 is YENEEA. This CDR3 comprises 18 residues. CDR3 region: CASSLFGQGSSGANVLTF. CDR3 sequence (DNA): TGTGCCAGCAGCTTATTTGGACAGGGAAGCTCTGGGGCCAACGTCCTGACTTTC.

The chain uses TRBV9 and TRBJ2-7; TRBD2 matches at 8 bases. Germline values: CDR1 SGDLS, CDR2 YYNGEE. V shed 2 bases and J 1 base; nucleotides not matched to a gene: 11. The CDR3 is made up of 17 amino acids. The CDR3 region has the DNA TGTGCCAGCAGCGTCAACCAAGCGGCGGGGGGTTCCTACGAGCAGTACTTC. Translation gives CASSVNQAAGGSYEQYF.

The chain joins TRBV7-6 to TRBJ2-1, with TRBD2 matching 7 bases. The germline V gene encodes CDR1 SGHVS and CDR2 FNYEAQ. V lost 5 bases and J lost 5; bases outside the gene matches: 9. The CDR3 loop spans 15 amino acids. The chain's CDR3 is CASSKVAGNNNEQFF. The CDR3 DNA reads TGTGCCAGCAGCAAAGTAGCGGGCAATAACAATGAGCAGTTCTTC.

With regard to this clonotype: At one end, the junction sequence differs from germline, possibly due to a read error. This chain uses TRBV20-1 with TRBJ1-1; D is undetermined. CDR1 DFQATT and CDR2 SNEGSKA come from the germline V gene (reference sequence). This CDR3 has 13 amino acids. CDR3 DNA sequence: TGCAGTGCTAGAGACTCCGGTGGCACTGGAGCTTTCTTT. Translating gives CSARDSGGTGAFF.